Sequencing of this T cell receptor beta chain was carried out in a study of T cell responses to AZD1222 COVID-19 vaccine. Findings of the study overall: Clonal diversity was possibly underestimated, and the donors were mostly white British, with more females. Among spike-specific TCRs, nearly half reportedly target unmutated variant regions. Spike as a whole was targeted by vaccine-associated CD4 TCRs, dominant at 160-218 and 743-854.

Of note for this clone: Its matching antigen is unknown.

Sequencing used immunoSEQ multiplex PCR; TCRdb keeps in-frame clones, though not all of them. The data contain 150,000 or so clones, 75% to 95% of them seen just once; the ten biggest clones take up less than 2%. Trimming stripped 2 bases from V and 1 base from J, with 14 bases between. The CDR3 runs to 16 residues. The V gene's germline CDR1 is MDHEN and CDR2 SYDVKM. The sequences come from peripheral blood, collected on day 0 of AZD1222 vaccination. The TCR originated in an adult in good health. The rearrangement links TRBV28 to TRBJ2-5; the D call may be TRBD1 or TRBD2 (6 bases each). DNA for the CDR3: TGTGCCAGCAGTTTAGGGGGGCTAGCCGGCCAAGAGACCCAGTACTTC. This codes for CASSLGGLAGQETQYF.